The 4 T cell receptor beta chains reported below all come from one sample, sequenced in a study of T cells in Graves' hyperthyroidism and ophthalmopathy. Amplified TCR beta CDR3 regions came from RNA transcripts. The study used the HTBI primer set for a first-round RT-PCR of the TCR CDR3. TCRdb redid the calling of the multiplex PCR reads with MiXCR, one entry per CDR3 protein. The sample includes 500,000 to 650,000 distinct CDR3 sequences, around 13% of them seen just once. The sequencing sample was made of blood. The receptors derive from a woman aged 45-60 years with Graves' ophthalmopathy.

Ten or more counts support this clonotype. The chain is built from TRBV27 and TRBJ1-5; the match to TRBD1 covers 10 bases. This CDR3 has 18 amino acids. Germline V gene lookup returns CDR1 MNHEY and CDR2 SMNVEV (reference sequence). With V trimmed by 1 base and J by 0 bases, 6 bases remained unmatched. The CDR3 DNA follows: TGTGCCAGCAGTTTATTTGGGACAGGGGATTATAGCAATCAGCCCCAGCATTTT. Translating gives CASSLFGTGDYSNQPQHF.

The V call is TRBV20-1, the J call TRBJ2-2; D might be TRBD1 (6 bases). Germline CDR1 and CDR2: DFQATT and SNEGSKA (reference sequence). CDR3 length: 14 amino acids. Trimming shortened V by 6 bases and J by 1 base, and 12 bases separated the two germline ends. CDR3 residues: CSARGHLNTGELFF. The DNA of the CDR3 is TGCAGTGCCCGGGGACACTTGAACACCGGGGAGCTGTTTTTT.

The sample holds many counts of this clonotype. The J gene is TRBJ1-1, the V gene TRBV12-3 or TRBV12-4, with a possible D match to TRBD1 (6 bases). The germline V and J ends were trimmed by 5 bases and 6 bases, with 16 bases remaining between them. The CDR3 consists of 14 residues. For the CDR3, the DNA is TGTGCCAGCAGTCTCCTCAGGGGATCAGCTGAAGCTTTCTTT. Its protein is CASSLLRGSAEAFF.

Worth noting for this clonotype: A much larger clonotype is one base distant, so this may be a read error. V is TRBV28 and J is TRBJ2-7; D is perhaps TRBD1 or TRBD2 (5 bases each). V shed 2 bases and J shed 7 bases, with 18 bases lying between them. This CDR3 region has 15 residues. Germline V gives CDR1 MDHEN, CDR2 SYDVKM. The CDR3 loop reads CASSLVLTGAGEQYF. The CDR3 DNA reads as TGTGCCAGCAGTTTAGTTCTGACCGGGGCAGGGGAGCAGTACTTC.